These 14 T cell receptor beta chains share one sample of origin, sequenced in a study of T cell repertoires in cytomegalovirus infection. TCRdb reprocessed the reads with MiXCR, giving one entry per CDR3 protein. The table lists over 150,000 distinct CDR3 sequences, roughly 19% of them singletons. Sequenced material: PBMCs. These receptors all stem from a human donor in good health (CMV status not recorded). Some clones in this sample may be carry-over from other donors' samples.

The gene calls are TRBV20-1 and TRBJ2-3; 8 bases map to TRBD2. The CDR3 runs to 15 residues. J gave up 0 bases and V 1 base, and 3 bases lay outside the gene matches. Germline CDR1 and CDR2: DFQATT and SNEGSKA (reference sequence). The CDR3 region is CSARGASGSTDTQYF. The CDR3 DNA reads as TGCAGTGCTAGAGGGGCTAGCGGGAGCACAGATACGCAGTATTTT.

This clonotype showed up many times. The J gene is TRBJ1-2, the V gene TRBV5-1, with unresolved D. Germline values: CDR1 SGHRS, CDR2 YFSETQ. This CDR3 contains 14 residues. Deletions cut 4 bases from V and 4 bases from J, with 14 bases between. CDR3 sequence reads: CASSTEQNSYGYTF. CDR3 DNA: TGCGCCAGCAGCACTGAACAGAATTCCTATGGCTACACCTTC.

Points on this clonotype: A much larger clonotype is one base distant, so this may be a read error. The V and J genes are TRBV7-2 and TRBJ2-3; D may be TRBD2 (5 bases). V was clipped by 5 bases and J by 5 bases, with 11 bases between them. Looked up from germline, CDR1 is SGHTA and CDR2 is FQGNSA. The length of the CDR3 is 13 residues. CDR3 DNA: TGTGCCAGCAGCCATGCGGGCGTAGATACGCAGTATTTT. As protein: CASSHAGVDTQYF.

This clonotype was observed a few times. This chain uses TRBV5-1 with TRBJ2-3; TRBD2 matches 9 bases. Per germline, CDR1 SGHRS and CDR2 YFSETQ. The CDR3 length is 17 residues. With V trimmed by 0 bases and J by 2 bases, 7 bases remained unmatched. The DNA for the CDR3 is TGCGCCAGCAGCTTGGGGGCCGGACTAGCGCCCACAGATACGCAGTATTTT. It encodes CASSLGAGLAPTDTQYF.

A few counts support this clonotype. The V and J genes are TRBV28 and TRBJ1-1; no clear D gene. V was pared by 0 bases and J by 8 bases, with 10 bases between. There are 13 residues in the CDR3. Germline CDR1 reads MDHEN; CDR2 reads SYDVKM. CDR3 sequence (DNA): TGTGCCAGCAGTTTATGGGGAAAAGGGGAAGCTTTCTTT. It specifies CASSLWGKGEAFF.

The V and J genes are TRBV19 and TRBJ1-5, with 10 positions matching TRBD1. The CDR3 sequence is 14 residues long. Trimming cost V 7 bases and J 5 bases; bases outside gene matches: 5. Germline CDR1 LNHDA, CDR2 SQIVND (reference sequence). The CDR3 here is CASTGTGADQPQHF. The CDR3 DNA is TGTGCCAGTACGGGGACAGGGGCTGATCAGCCCCAGCATTTT.

The rearrangement links TRBV4-3 to TRBJ2-2, with TRBD2 matching 8 bases. CDR1 LGHNA and CDR2 YSLEER come from the germline V gene. J lost 2 bases, V lost 2 bases, and 4 bases had no gene match. The CDR3 is made up of 16 amino acids. This CDR3 reads CASSQPTSGNTGELFF. The CDR3 DNA reads as TGCGCCAGCAGCCAACCTACTAGCGGAAACACCGGGGAGCTGTTTTTT.

The genes are TRBV28 and TRBJ2-7, with unresolved D. V was cut by 6 bases and J by 2 bases, with 17 bases left in between. Germline CDR1 is MDHEN and CDR2 is SYDVKM. The CDR3 has 15 amino acids. CDR3 residues: CASSFTGSPPYEQYF. The CDR3 DNA reads as TGTGCCAGCAGCTTTACGGGTTCCCCTCCCTACGAGCAGTACTTC.

The sample holds a few counts of this clonotype. The chain combines TRBV7-3 with TRBJ2-7; D is perhaps TRBD2 (7 bases). Trimming took off 1 base at V and 3 bases at J, with 16 bases between the two ends. The CDR3 is 16 residues long. Germline lookup yields CDR1 SGHTA and CDR2 FQGTGA. The CDR3 loop is CASSLIGGAMDYEQYF. The CDR3 nucleotides read TGTGCCAGCAGCTTAATAGGGGGGGCGATGGACTACGAGCAGTACTTC.

This clonotype was detected a few times. V is TRBV7-4 and J is TRBJ2-7; 7 bases align to TRBD1. V was clipped by 4 bases and J by 0 bases; unmatched bases: 6. The V gene's germline CDR1 is SGHVT and CDR2 SQSDAQ. This CDR3 comprises 15 residues. CDR3 DNA: TGTGCCAGCAGCTCCCATCGGGACAGCTCCTACGAGCAGTACTTC. Protein product: CASSSHRDSSYEQYF.

The chain links TRBV29-1 to TRBJ2-2, with 9 bases matching TRBD1. The CDR3 covers 13 residues. Unmatched junction bases numbered 4, after V lost 6 bases and J lost 5 bases. The germline V gene has CDR1 SQVTM and CDR2 ANQGSEA. CDR3 amino acids: CSVVQGATGELFF. The CDR3 coding sequence is TGCAGCGTCGTACAGGGGGCGACCGGGGAGCTGTTTTTT.

The chain links TRBV29-1 to TRBJ2-2; TRBD1 aligns across 9 bases. The trim removed 3 bases at V and 7 bases at J, leaving 9 bases unmatched. The CDR3 loop spans 15 amino acids. CDR1 is SQVTM, CDR2 ANQGSEA, per germline. CDR3 protein: CSVDTGQGMGGELFF. The CDR3 DNA follows: TGCAGCGTTGACACCGGACAGGGGATGGGCGGGGAGCTGTTTTTT.

Comments on this clonotype: Sequence at one end of the junction differs from germline and may be a read error. This rearrangement joins TRBV6-5 to TRBJ2-3; 9 bases agree with TRBD2. The germline gives CDR1 MNHEY, CDR2 SVGAGI. The CDR3 contains 18 residues. In DNA, the CDR3 is TGTCCCAGCAGTTTAAAGGCGTTGCGGGGGGGCCTAGTAGATACGCAGTATTTT. It codes for CPSSLKALRGGLVDTQYF.

This chain uses TRBV20-1 with TRBJ1-2, with TRBD1 identical over 7 bases. This CDR3 has 15 amino acids. In germline, CDR1 is DFQATT, CDR2 SNEGSKA (reference sequence). Losses at the gene ends were 3 bases for V and 5 bases for J; bases not matched to a gene: 12. The CDR3 DNA reads as TGCAGTGCTAGGGTGGGAGAGACAGGGCCTTATGGCTACACCTTC. It specifies CSARVGETGPYGYTF.